This T cell receptor beta chain stems from a study of T cell changes during pregnancy in multiple sclerosis. Trimming cost V 5 bases and J 0 bases; bases outside gene matches: 7. From germline, CDR1 is PRHDT and CDR2 FYEKMQ (reference sequence). This CDR3 region has 16 residues. Using immunoSEQ multiplex PCR, the repertoire was profiled, and TCRdb retains in-frame clones only, with some absent. The top ten clones hold 2% to 2.5% of a sample with about 93,000 clones, 85% to 95% of them seen once. The input for sequencing was peripheral blood, taken after pregnancy. This TCR came from a female donor with multiple sclerosis, enrolled in a pregnancy study. This chain links TRBV13 with TRBJ2-1; 7 bases fit TRBD2. This chain's CDR3 is CASSLSSGGSYNEQFF. CDR3 nucleotide sequence: TGTGCCAGCAGCCTCTCCTCGGGGGGCTCCTACAATGAGCAGTTCTTC.